The present T cell receptor beta chain was sequenced within a study of PD-1 blockade in classical Hodgkin lymphoma. General observations from the study: In CD4+ cells, TCR diversity went up significantly by C4D1, but in CD8+ cells it did not. Undefined causes, possibly disease activity or prior therapy, underlie the repertoire differences. Compared with healthy donors, newly diagnosed patients reportedly showed lower baseline TCR diversity. Some patients started nivolumab under 1 year after ASCT, and they were excluded.

The table came from immunoSEQ multiplex PCR; TCRdb's copy has only in-frame clones and leaves some out. This table holds about 98,000 clones, 80% to 95% found once. About this clone itself: The target antigen is unknown.

Germline V gene lookup returns CDR1 SGHNT and CDR2 YENEEA. Losses at the gene ends were 3 bases for V and 7 bases for J; bases not matched to a gene: 5. There are 15 residues in the CDR3. Autologous stem cell transplantation was followed by relapse in every patient, and brentuximab vedotin exposure varied. Sample: peripheral blood mononuclear cells (PBMCs), taken at baseline. This chain joins TRBV11-3 and TRBJ2-1, with 11 bases aligning to TRBD2. This TCR derives from a human donor with classical Hodgkin lymphoma. Here the CDR3 reads CASSFLAGGDNEQFF. CDR3 nucleotide sequence: TGTGCCAGCAGCTTCCTAGCGGGAGGTGATAATGAGCAGTTCTTC. Variable domain in full (rest from reference TRBV11-3 and TRBJ2-1): EAGVVQSPRYKIIEKKQPVAFWCNPISGHNTLYWYLQNLGQGPELLIRYENEEAVDDSQLPKDRFSAERLKGVDSTLKIQPAELGDSAVYLCASSFLAGGDNEQFFGPGTRLTVL.